The sequence of this T cell receptor beta chain was determined in a study of CD8 T cells in Susac syndrome. V lost 6 bases to trimming and J lost 0 bases, with 15 bases between them. The CDR3 has 16 residues. It was with random hexamers that 0.5 to 1 ug RNA was reverse transcribed. Via MiXCR, TCRdb re-called the immunoSEQ multiplex PCR reads, giving one row per CDR3 protein. The repertoire holds 120,000 to 150,000 distinct CDR3 sequences, nearly 97% seen once, with about 0.08% in the top ten. The specimen was CD4+ T cells from PBMCs. The chain has TRBV23-1 and TRBJ1-5; D may be TRBD1 (6 bases). TRBV23-1 is an open reading frame, and its role is uncertain. This TCR was sampled from a human donor with Susac syndrome. This CDR3 reads CASSRGGRDSNQPQHF. CDR3 coding DNA: TGCGCCAGCAGCCGAGGGGGAAGGGATAGCAATCAGCCCCAGCATTTT.